These 32 T cell receptor beta chains were sequenced from one sample in a study of blood T cell repertoires in COVID-19. Sequencing was performed with immunoSEQ multiplex PCR; in TCRdb, only in-frame clones are kept and a portion is missing. The sample has 80,000 or so clones; approximately 89% are singletons. The specimen sequenced was peripheral blood. These TCRs come from a man aged 50 to 60 with acute or convalescent COVID-19.

CDR3 in amino acids: CASSLSTGTEAFF. The DNA of the CDR3 is TGTGCCAGCAGCTTATCGACGGGGACTGAAGCTTTCTTT. V gene TRBV7-8 combines with J gene TRBJ1-1; D gene uncertain. The CDR3 contains 13 residues. V was trimmed by 2 bases and J by 5 bases, leaving 9 bases between them. The germline CDR1 and CDR2 sequences are SGHVS and FQNEAQ.

The genes are TRBV28 and TRBJ1-2; 7 bases fit TRBD1. This CDR3 has 13 residues. Trimming cost V 6 bases and J 7 bases; bases outside gene matches: 8. In germline, CDR1 is MDHEN, CDR2 SYDVKM. As DNA, the CDR3 is TGTGCCAGCAGCCCCAACAGGGGTAGTGGCTACACCTTC. Its protein is CASSPNRGSGYTF.

The chain recombines TRBV29-1 with TRBJ1-1; D may be TRBD1 (5 bases). The V end lost 5 bases, the J end lost 4 bases, and 5 bases lay between the germline ends. Germline V gene data show CDR1 as SQVTM and CDR2 as ANQGSEA. The CDR3 loop spans 10 amino acids. This CDR3 reads CSVQGTEAFF. The CDR3 region has the DNA TGCAGCGTTCAGGGCACTGAAGCTTTCTTT.

The chain recombines TRBV5-6 with TRBJ2-2; the D gene is possibly TRBD2 (5 bases). Germline V CDR1 and CDR2: SGHDT, YYEEEE. This CDR3 spans 13 amino acids. Trimming removed 2 bases from V and 7 bases from J, with 9 bases in between. The CDR3 region has the DNA TGTGCCAGCAGCTTAAGCGGTATCGGGGAGCTGTTTTTT. Translation gives CASSLSGIGELFF.

This sequence joins TRBV11-2 and TRBJ2-3; tentatively, D is TRBD1 (6 bases). CDR1 is SGHAT, CDR2 FQNNGV, per germline. Trimming took 5 bases from V and 5 from J, leaving 20 bases between them. The CDR3 runs to 16 residues. The CDR3 loop reads CASSPPGAVHIDTQYF. In DNA form, the CDR3 reads TGTGCCAGCAGCCCCCCAGGGGCTGTCCACATAGATACGCAGTATTTT.

V usage is TRBV5-6 and J usage is TRBJ2-1, with TRBD2 identical over 11 bases. CDR3 size: 15 residues. The germline V gene encodes CDR1 SGHDT and CDR2 YYEEEE. V was pared by 4 bases and J by 6 bases, with 6 bases of the junction left unmatched. CDR3 bases: TGTGCCAGCAGCCCCCCTAGCGGGGGGTCCAATGAGCAGTTCTTC. This sequence encodes CASSPPSGGSNEQFF.

The rearrangement joins TRBV6-5 to TRBJ1-2, with 7 bases fitting TRBD1. CDR3 length: 13 residues. V shed 2 bases and J 8 bases; nucleotides not matched to a gene: 5. Germline V CDR1 and CDR2: MNHEY, SVGAGI. CDR3 region: CASSYEGARGYTF. The DNA of the CDR3 is TGTGCCAGCAGTTACGAGGGGGCGAGGGGCTACACCTTC.

Concerning this clone: A read error may produce the germline difference seen at one junction end. Other DNA sequences in the same sample also yield this CDR3. The chain uses TRBV3-1 (or the pseudogene TRBV3-2) and TRBJ2-2; 10 bases are a match to TRBD1. The CDR3 has 16 residues. CDR1 is LGHDT, CDR2 YNNKEL, per germline (reference sequence). The CDR3, as DNA: TGTGCCAGCAGCCCTAGGGACAGGGGTCAATCCGGAGAGCTGTTTTTT. Protein: CASSPRDRGQSGELFF.

Only a few counts were recorded for this clone. The chain joins TRBV5-4 to TRBJ1-2, with D maybe TRBD1 (6 bases). The germline V gene encodes CDR1 SGHNT and CDR2 YYREEE (reference sequence). There are 13 residues in the CDR3. V was trimmed by 4 bases and J by 7 bases, leaving 14 bases between them. The chain's CDR3 is CASSNPRTAGYTF. The CDR3 DNA is TGTGCCAGCAGCAACCCCCGGACAGCTGGCTACACCTTC.

The V call is TRBV6-5, the J call TRBJ2-6; 7 nucleotides match TRBD2. The V gene's germline CDR1 is MNHEY and CDR2 SVGAGI. The length of the CDR3 is 15 residues. V was clipped by 7 bases and J by 2 bases; unmatched bases: 5. CDR3 nucleotides: TGTGCCAGCACTTCGGGGGGTGCTGGGGCCAACGTCCTGACTTTC. Its translation is CASTSGGAGANVLTF.

The rearrangement joins TRBV2 to TRBJ2-1, with D perhaps matching TRBD1 (6 bases). Trimming pared 5 bases from V and 7 bases from J, leaving 15 bases between. This CDR3 is built from 14 residues. The V gene's germline CDR1 is SNHLY and CDR2 FYNNEI. The CDR3 loop reads CASSPGTSWNEQFF. The CDR3 DNA reads TGTGCCAGCAGTCCGGGGACATCTTGGAATGAGCAGTTCTTC. Together with reference TRBV2 and TRBJ2-1, the CDR3 gives the full variable domain: EPEVTQTPSHQVTQMGQEVILRCVPISNHLYFYWYRQILGQKVEFLVSFYNNEISEKSEIFDDQFSVERPDGSNFTLKIRSTKLEDSAMYFCASSPGTSWNEQFFGPGTRLTVL.

V and J are TRBV29-1 and TRBJ1-1, with a possible D match to TRBD1 (6 bases). The CDR3 is made up of 13 amino acids. Trimming shortened V by 4 bases and J by 6 bases, and 15 bases separated the two germline ends. CDR1 is SQVTM and CDR2 is ANQGSEA in the germline V gene. The CDR3 nucleotides are TGCAGCGTTGTGGCCAGGGGTTCCTCTGAAGCTTTCTTT. Amino acids: CSVVARGSSEAFF.

The chain has TRBV4-3 and TRBJ2-5; tentatively, D is TRBD2 (5 bases). The CDR3 has 14 residues. Trimming removed 1 base at V and 4 bases at J, with 10 bases between. The germline CDR1 and CDR2 sequences are LGHNA and YSLEER. CDR3 nucleotides: TGCGCCAGCAGCCAAGGGACTCAATCAGAGACCCAGTACTTC. Residues: CASSQGTQSETQYF.

The V and J genes are TRBV19 and TRBJ2-3; tentatively, D is TRBD2 (5 bases). From germline, CDR1 is LNHDA and CDR2 SQIVND (reference sequence). V lost 8 bases, J lost 0 bases, and 15 bases lay in between. CDR3 length: 15 residues. DNA for the CDR3: TGTGCCAGTTCGGACTCTCTCTCTAGCACAGATACGCAGTATTTT. Residues: CASSDSLSSTDTQYF.

V is TRBV5-4 and J is TRBJ2-1; D possibly corresponds to TRBD1 (6 bases). Trimming shortened V by 2 bases and J by 8 bases, and 11 bases separated the two germline ends. This CDR3 contains 13 residues. Germline lookup yields CDR1 SGHNT and CDR2 YYREEE (reference sequence). The CDR3 nucleotides are TGTGCCAGCAGCTTTGTACAGGGAGATGAGCAGTTCTTC. Its protein is CASSFVQGDEQFF.

The J gene is TRBJ1-4, the V gene TRBV2; 8 positions agree with TRBD1. This CDR3 is built from 17 residues. CDR1 and CDR2 from the germline V gene are SNHLY and FYNNEI. The junction had 8 bases not matched to a gene; V was cut back by 1 base and J by 4 bases. CDR3 amino acids: CASSEVAGGWGNEKLFF. Here the CDR3 DNA reads TGTGCCAGCAGTGAAGTGGCAGGGGGCTGGGGTAATGAAAAACTGTTTTTT.

This chain connects TRBV7-2 to TRBJ2-5; the D is unclear. The V gene lost 5 bases and the J gene lost 5 bases, with 15 bases spanning the gap. The CDR3 runs 14 residues. Germline V lookup: CDR1 SGHTA, CDR2 FQGNSA. Here the CDR3 reads CASSATLLEETQYF. As DNA, the CDR3 is TGTGCCAGCAGCGCAACCCTCCTGGAGGAGACCCAGTACTTC.

This sequence joins TRBV19 and TRBJ1-2, with TRBD1 matching 8 bases. V shed 3 bases and J 2 bases; nucleotides not matched to a gene: 11. CDR3 length: 17 amino acids. The germline gives CDR1 LNHDA, CDR2 SQIVND (reference sequence). CDR3 region: CASSIWTGTLKNYGYTF. CDR3 nucleotides: TGTGCCAGTAGTATTTGGACAGGGACCTTAAAGAACTATGGCTACACCTTC.

This chain connects TRBV19 to TRBJ2-3; 8 nucleotides agree with TRBD2. Trimming cost V 3 bases and J 6 bases; bases outside gene matches: 5. Looked up from germline, CDR1 is LNHDA and CDR2 is SQIVND (reference sequence). The CDR3 loop spans 14 amino acids. In DNA form, the CDR3 reads TGTGCCAGTAGTATCGGCGGGAGGATGGATACGCAGTATTTT. This codes for CASSIGGRMDTQYF. The variable domain in full, completed from reference TRBV19 and TRBJ2-3, reads DGGITQSPKYLFRKEGQNVTLSCEQNLNHDAMYWYRQDPGQGLRLIYYSQIVNDFQKGDIAEGYSVSREKKESFPLTVTSAQKNPTAFYLCASSIGGRMDTQYFGPGTRLTVL.

A few counts support this clone. This chain links TRBV12-3 or TRBV12-4 with TRBJ1-2; no clear D gene. V was clipped by 2 bases and J by 6 bases, with 10 bases between them. This CDR3 contains 13 residues. In nucleotides, the CDR3 is TGTGCCAGCAGTTTAACTCTTCTGAATGGCTACACCTTC. It translates to CASSLTLLNGYTF.

The V and J genes are TRBV6-5 and TRBJ1-5; 8 positions match TRBD1. The germline V gene has CDR1 MNHEY and CDR2 SVGAGI. Trimming removed 6 bases from V and 0 bases from J; junction bases left unmatched: 4. The CDR3 contains 15 residues. The CDR3 here is CASRSGQVSNQPQHF. The CDR3 DNA reads TGTGCCAGCAGGTCGGGACAGGTTAGCAATCAGCCCCAGCATTTT.

The chain has TRBV5-5 and TRBJ1-5; D is perhaps TRBD1 (5 bases). The germline gives CDR1 SGHKS, CDR2 YYEKEE (reference sequence). The CDR3 totals 15 residues. Trimming left V 2 bases short and J 5 bases short, with 14 bases between. The CDR3 nucleotides read TGTGCCAGCAGCTTATATAGGGGATATGATCAGCCCCAGCATTTT. It codes for CASSLYRGYDQPQHF.

Only a few counts were recorded for this clone. J is TRBJ1-2 and V is TRBV4-1, with unresolved D. Trimming stripped 0 bases from V and 5 bases from J, with 16 bases between. This CDR3 is built from 16 residues. Germline lookup yields CDR1 MGHRA and CDR2 YSYEKL. CDR3 loop: CASSQDLGSFPYGYTF. CDR3 nucleotides: TGCGCCAGCAGCCAAGATCTAGGCAGCTTCCCGTATGGCTACACCTTC.

The chain combines TRBV28 with TRBJ1-2; D remains unclear. The V and J ends lost 4 bases and 4 bases respectively, with 10 bases between them. CDR1 is MDHEN and CDR2 is SYDVKM in the germline V gene. The length of the CDR3 is 13 residues. The CDR3: CASSSSGVYGYTF. CDR3 sequence (DNA): TGTGCCAGCAGTTCGTCCGGGGTCTATGGCTACACCTTC.

The rearrangement links TRBV23-1 to TRBJ2-7, with a possible D match to TRBD1 (6 bases). TRBV23-1 is an open reading frame, and its role is uncertain. The CDR3 is 17 amino acids. V was clipped by 0 bases and J by 7 bases, with 22 bases between them. The CDR3 coding sequence is TGCGCCAGCAGTCAATCGACCCCCCAAGGCCCGAGGGGGGAGCAGTACGTC. Encoded protein: CASSQSTPQGPRGEQYV.

The chain carries TRBV7-9 and TRBJ2-3; D might be TRBD2 (6 bases). This CDR3 contains 12 residues. With 5 bases removed from V and 13 bases from J, the gap between germline ends came to 16 bases. Germline V gene sequence: CDR1 SEHNR, CDR2 FQNEAQ (reference sequence). The CDR3 spells CASSGDSQGEYF. The CDR3 DNA reads as TGTGCCAGCAGCGGGGACTCCCAAGGAGAGTATTTT.

This chain links TRBV11-2 with TRBJ2-7; possible D gene TRBD1, 5 bases. Per germline, CDR1 SGHAT and CDR2 FQNNGV. The CDR3 runs to 15 residues. V was clipped by 6 bases and J by 6 bases, with 21 bases between them. The CDR3 sequence is CASRMVGPQGSEQYF. The CDR3 DNA is TGTGCCAGCAGGATGGTTGGCCCTCAGGGTTCCGAGCAGTACTTC.

The V call is TRBV5-6, the J call TRBJ2-7; 8 bases are a match to TRBD1. The CDR3 loop spans 12 amino acids. Germline lookup yields CDR1 SGHDT and CDR2 YYEEEE. Trimming cost V 4 bases and J 6 bases; bases outside gene matches: 3. The CDR3 loop reads CASSPGGFEQYF. The CDR3 region has the DNA TGTGCCAGCAGCCCAGGGGGCTTCGAGCAGTACTTC.

Within the sample, this clone is medium-sized. The rearrangement uses TRBV6-2 or TRBV6-3 and TRBJ2-7; D remains unclear. Germline V gene sequence: CDR1 MNHEY, CDR2 SVGEGT. The CDR3 is 13 amino acids. V lost 2 bases and J lost 5, with 10 bases in between. The CDR3: CASSYPPGNEQYV. CDR3 DNA sequence: TGTGCCAGCAGTTACCCCCCGGGTAACGAGCAGTACGTC.

The chain has TRBV9 and TRBJ2-1; D unclear. CDR1 is SGDLS and CDR2 is YYNGEE in the germline V gene. The length of the CDR3 is 14 residues. Trimming removed 4 bases from V and 0 bases from J, with 8 bases in between. The CDR3 coding sequence is TGTGCCAGCAGCCCTGCGCCCTCCTACAATGAGCAGTTCTTC. Amino acids: CASSPAPSYNEQFF.

The V and J genes are TRBV25-1 and TRBJ2-1, with a tentative D call TRBD1 (5 bases). The CDR3 is 17 amino acids. Germline V CDR1 and CDR2: MGHDK, SYGVNS. V was cut by 0 bases and J by 6 bases, with 18 bases left in between. The CDR3 reads CASSEYRGSPSGNEQFF. CDR3 DNA: TGTGCCAGCAGTGAATATAGGGGCAGTCCCTCGGGCAATGAGCAGTTCTTC.

V gene TRBV11-3 combines with J gene TRBJ1-1, with 9 bases fitting TRBD1. Losses at the gene ends were 5 bases for V and 11 bases for J; bases not matched to a gene: 9. Per the germline V gene, CDR1 is SGHNT and CDR2 is YENEEA. The CDR3 totals 13 residues. CDR3 in amino acids: CASSQTGGRAAFF. The CDR3 DNA is TGTGCCAGCAGCCAAACAGGGGGCAGAGCCGCTTTCTTT.